This TCR beta chain derives from a study of T cell responses to AZD1222 COVID-19 vaccine. Using immunoSEQ multiplex PCR, the repertoire was profiled, and TCRdb retains in-frame clones only, with some absent. This repertoire shows around 140,000 clones, 92% found once; its top ten account for roughly 4%. The CDR3 contains 13 residues. The germline V gene has CDR1 MNHEY and CDR2 SVGAGI. Trimming cost V 7 bases and J 0 bases, with 7 bases left between them. The receptor comes from an adult who received the AZD1222 COVID-19 vaccine. V gene TRBV6-5 combines with J gene TRBJ1-5; D ambiguous. The specimen comprised peripheral blood, sampled 28 days after the second AZD1222 dose. The CDR3 DNA reads as TGTGCCAGCAATCGGGGTAGCAATCAGCCCCAGCATTTT. It specifies CASNRGSNQPQHF.